The entry below describes one T cell receptor (beta chain). The target antigen is unknown. Isolated per sample were at least 6 million PBMCs. The CDR3 consists of 13 residues. Germline CDR1 MDHEN, CDR2 SYDVKM. V was pared by 7 bases and J by 6 bases, with 6 bases of the junction left unmatched. A second 7 to 11 cycle PCR used barcoded and J-beta primers. A template-switch adaptor that had 12 random nucleotides put a tag on each cDNA molecule. TCRdb reprocessed the 5' RACE reads via MiXCR and lists one record per CDR3 protein. This sample has 1.5 million to 2 million distinct CDR3 sequences, with roughly 50% found just once. This record comes from a study of blood T cells in healthy people across ages. General study findings and limits: TCR beta diversity correlated strongly with naive T cell percentage.

The V gene is TRBV28, the J gene TRBJ2-7; 10 bases match TRBD2. The sequence came from a woman aged 40-49 years in good health. Sequenced: blood. CDR3 sequence reads: CASTAGLAPEQYF. CDR3 DNA: TGTGCCAGCACCGCGGGACTAGCGCCCGAGCAGTACTTC.